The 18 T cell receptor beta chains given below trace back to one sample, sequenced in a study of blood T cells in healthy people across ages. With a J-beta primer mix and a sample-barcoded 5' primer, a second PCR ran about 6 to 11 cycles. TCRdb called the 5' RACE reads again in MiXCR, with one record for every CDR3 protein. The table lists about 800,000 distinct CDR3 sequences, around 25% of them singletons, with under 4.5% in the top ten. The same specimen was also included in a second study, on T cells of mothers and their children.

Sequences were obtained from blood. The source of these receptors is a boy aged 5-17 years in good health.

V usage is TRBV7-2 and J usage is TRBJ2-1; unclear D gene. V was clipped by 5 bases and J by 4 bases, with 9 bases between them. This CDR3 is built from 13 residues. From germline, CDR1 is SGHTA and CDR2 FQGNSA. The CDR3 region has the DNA TGTGCCAGCAGCGTGGCTAGTTACAATGAGCAGTTCTTC. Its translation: CASSVASYNEQFF.

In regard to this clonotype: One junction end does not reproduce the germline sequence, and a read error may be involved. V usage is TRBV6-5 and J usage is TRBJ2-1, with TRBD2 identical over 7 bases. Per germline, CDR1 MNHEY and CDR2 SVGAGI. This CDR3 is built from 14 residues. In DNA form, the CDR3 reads TGTGCCAGCAATAAGCGGGGAGCCTACAATGGGCAGTTCTTC. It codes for CASNKRGAYNGQFF.

The CDR3 DNA is TGTGCCTCAGGCGGGAGGGCCTACACCGGGGAGCTGTTTTTT. The encoded protein is CASGGRAYTGELFF. The chain links TRBV28 to TRBJ2-2; 9 bases are a match to TRBD2. The junction had 7 bases not matched to a gene; V was cut back by 11 bases and J by 3 bases. Germline CDR1 reads MDHEN; CDR2 reads SYDVKM. The CDR3 contains 14 residues.

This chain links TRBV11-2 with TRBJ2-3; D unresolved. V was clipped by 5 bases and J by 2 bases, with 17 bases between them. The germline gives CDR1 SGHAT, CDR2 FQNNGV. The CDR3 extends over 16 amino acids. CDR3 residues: CASSVRTPNPTDTQYF. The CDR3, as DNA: TGTGCCAGCAGCGTTCGGACGCCGAACCCCACAGATACGCAGTATTTT. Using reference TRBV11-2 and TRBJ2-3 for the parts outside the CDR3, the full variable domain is EAGVAQSPRYKIIEKRQSVAFWCNPISGHATLYWYQQILGQGPKLLIQFQNNGVVDDSQLPKDRFSAERLKGVDSTLKIQPAKLEDSAVYLCASSVRTPNPTDTQYFGPGTRLTVL.

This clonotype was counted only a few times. Written as DNA, the CDR3 is TGTGCCAGCAGCCCTTTCGGGACAGCACAAGAGACCCAGTACTTC. It yields the protein CASSPFGTAQETQYF. The V gene is TRBV7-3, the J gene TRBJ2-5; 7 bases align to TRBD1. The J segment lost 2 bases and the V segment lost 5 bases, leaving 8 bases of the junction unmatched. CDR3 length: 15 amino acids. In germline, CDR1 is SGHTA, CDR2 FQGTGA.

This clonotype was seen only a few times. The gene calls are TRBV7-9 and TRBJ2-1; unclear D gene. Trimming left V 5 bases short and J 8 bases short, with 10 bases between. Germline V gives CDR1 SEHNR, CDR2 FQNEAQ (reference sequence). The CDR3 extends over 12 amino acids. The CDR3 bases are TGTGCCAGCAGCCCATCCGACCATGAGCAGTTCTTC. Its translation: CASSPSDHEQFF.

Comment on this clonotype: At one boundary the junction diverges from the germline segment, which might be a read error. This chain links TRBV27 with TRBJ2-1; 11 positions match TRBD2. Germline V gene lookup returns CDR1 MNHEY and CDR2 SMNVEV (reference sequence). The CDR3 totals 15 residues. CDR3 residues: CASSSLAGGYDEQFF. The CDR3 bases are TGTGCCAGCAGTTCCCTAGCGGGAGGCTACGATGAGCAGTTCTTC.

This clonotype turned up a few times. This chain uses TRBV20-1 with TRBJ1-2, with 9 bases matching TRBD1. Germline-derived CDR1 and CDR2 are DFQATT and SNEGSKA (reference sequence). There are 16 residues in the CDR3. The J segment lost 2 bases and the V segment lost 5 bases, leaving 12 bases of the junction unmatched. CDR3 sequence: CSALRTGVSENYGYTF. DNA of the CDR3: TGCAGTGCTCTCCGGACAGGGGTATCTGAAAACTATGGCTACACCTTC.

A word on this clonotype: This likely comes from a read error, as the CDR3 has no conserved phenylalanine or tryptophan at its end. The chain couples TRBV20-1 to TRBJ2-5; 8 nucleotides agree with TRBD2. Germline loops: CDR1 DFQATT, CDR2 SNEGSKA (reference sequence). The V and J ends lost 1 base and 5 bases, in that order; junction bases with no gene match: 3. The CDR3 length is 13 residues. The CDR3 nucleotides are TGCAGTGCTAGAGTACGGGAGGGCGAGACCCAGTACCTC. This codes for CSARVREGETQYL.

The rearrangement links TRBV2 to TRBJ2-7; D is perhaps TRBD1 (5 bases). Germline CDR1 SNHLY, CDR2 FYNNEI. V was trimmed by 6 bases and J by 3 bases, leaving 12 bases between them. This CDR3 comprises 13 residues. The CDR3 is CASRAHDSYEQYF. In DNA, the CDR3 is TGTGCCAGCAGAGCACACGACAGCTACGAGCAGTACTTC.

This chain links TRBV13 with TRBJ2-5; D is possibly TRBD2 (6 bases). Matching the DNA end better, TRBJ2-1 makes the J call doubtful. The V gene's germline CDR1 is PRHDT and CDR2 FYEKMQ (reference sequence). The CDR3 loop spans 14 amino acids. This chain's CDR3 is CASSLDTEGNEQFF. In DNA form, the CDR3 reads TGTGCCAGCAGCCTGGACACGGAGGGCAATGAGCAGTTCTTC.

CDR3 amino acids: CSVERGRTYQETQYF. In DNA form, the CDR3 reads TGCAGCGTTGAAAGGGGACGCACATACCAAGAGACCCAGTACTTC. The V call is TRBV29-1, the J call TRBJ2-5; tentatively, D is TRBD1 or TRBD2 (5 bases each). V was trimmed by 2 bases and J by 0 bases, leaving 13 bases between them. Per germline, CDR1 SQVTM and CDR2 ANQGSEA. The length of the CDR3 is 15 residues.

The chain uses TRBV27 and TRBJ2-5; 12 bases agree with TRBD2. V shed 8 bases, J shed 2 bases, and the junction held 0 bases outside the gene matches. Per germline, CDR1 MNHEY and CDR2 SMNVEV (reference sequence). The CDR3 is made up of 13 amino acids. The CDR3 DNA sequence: TGTGCCAGCGGACTAGCGGGGCAAGAGACCCAGTACTTC. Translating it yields CASGLAGQETQYF.

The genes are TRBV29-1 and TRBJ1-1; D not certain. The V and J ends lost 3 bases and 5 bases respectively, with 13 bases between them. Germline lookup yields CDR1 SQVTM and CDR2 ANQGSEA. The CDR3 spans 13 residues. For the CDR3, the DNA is TGCAGCGTTGACGGCAGGTCCGAGACTGAAGCTTTCTTT. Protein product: CSVDGRSETEAFF.

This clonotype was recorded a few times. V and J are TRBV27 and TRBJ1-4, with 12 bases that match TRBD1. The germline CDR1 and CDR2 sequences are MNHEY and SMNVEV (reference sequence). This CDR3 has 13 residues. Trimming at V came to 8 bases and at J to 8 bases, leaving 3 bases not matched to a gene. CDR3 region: CASGTGGLEKLFF. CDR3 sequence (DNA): TGTGCCAGCGGGACAGGGGGCTTGGAAAAACTGTTTTTT. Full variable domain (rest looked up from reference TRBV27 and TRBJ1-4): EAQVTQNPRYLITVTGKKLTVTCSQNMNHEYMSWYRQDPGLGLRQIYYSMNVEVTDKGDVPEGYKVSRKEKRNFPLILESPSPNQTSLYFCASGTGGLEKLFFGSGTQLSVL.

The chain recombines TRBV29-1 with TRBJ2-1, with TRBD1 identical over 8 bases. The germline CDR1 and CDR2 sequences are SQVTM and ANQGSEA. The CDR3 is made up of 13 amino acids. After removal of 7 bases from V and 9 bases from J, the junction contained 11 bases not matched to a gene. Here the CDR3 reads CSGGQGRAAEQFF. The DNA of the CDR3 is TGCAGCGGAGGACAGGGAAGGGCAGCTGAGCAGTTCTTC.

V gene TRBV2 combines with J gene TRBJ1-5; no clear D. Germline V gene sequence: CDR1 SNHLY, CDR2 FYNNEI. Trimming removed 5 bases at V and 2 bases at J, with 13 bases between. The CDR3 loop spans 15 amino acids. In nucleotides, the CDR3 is TGTGCCAGCAGTCCGCAGAGTAGGGGCAATCAGCCCCAGCATTTT. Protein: CASSPQSRGNQPQHF.

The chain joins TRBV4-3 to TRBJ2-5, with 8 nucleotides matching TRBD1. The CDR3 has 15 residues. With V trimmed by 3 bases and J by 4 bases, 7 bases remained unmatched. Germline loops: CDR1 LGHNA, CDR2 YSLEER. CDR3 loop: CASSQTQGAGETQYF. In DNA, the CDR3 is TGCGCCAGCAGCCAGACTCAGGGGGCTGGAGAGACCCAGTACTTC.